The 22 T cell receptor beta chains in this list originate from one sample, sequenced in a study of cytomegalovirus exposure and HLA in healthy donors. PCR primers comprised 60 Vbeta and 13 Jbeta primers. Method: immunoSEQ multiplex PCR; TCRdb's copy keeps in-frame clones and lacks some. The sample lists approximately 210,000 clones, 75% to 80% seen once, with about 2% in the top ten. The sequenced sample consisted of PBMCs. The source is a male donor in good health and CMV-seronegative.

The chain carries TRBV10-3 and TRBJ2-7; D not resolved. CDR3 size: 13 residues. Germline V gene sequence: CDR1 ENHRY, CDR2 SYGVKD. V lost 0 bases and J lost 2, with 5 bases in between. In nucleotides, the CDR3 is TGTGCCATCAGTGAGTCACAGACCTACGAGCAGTACTTC. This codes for CAISESQTYEQYF.

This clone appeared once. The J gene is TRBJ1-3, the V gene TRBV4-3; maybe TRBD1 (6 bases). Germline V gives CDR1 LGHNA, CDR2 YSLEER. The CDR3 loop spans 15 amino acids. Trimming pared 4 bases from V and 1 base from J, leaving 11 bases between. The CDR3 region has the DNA TGCGCCAGCAGCCCAGGCAGGGGATCTGGAAACACCATATATTTT. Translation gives CASSPGRGSGNTIYF.

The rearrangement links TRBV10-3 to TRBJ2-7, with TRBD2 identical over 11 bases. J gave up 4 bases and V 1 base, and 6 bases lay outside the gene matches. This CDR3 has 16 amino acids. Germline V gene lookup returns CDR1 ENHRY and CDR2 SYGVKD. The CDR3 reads CAISEYTSGSSYEQYF. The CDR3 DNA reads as TGTGCCATCAGTGAGTACACTAGCGGGAGTTCGTACGAGCAGTACTTC.

The CDR3 protein is CASSLDRDTGELFF. The CDR3 DNA sequence: TGTGCCAGCAGCTTAGATCGGGACACCGGGGAGCTGTTTTTT. The rearrangement links TRBV11-3 to TRBJ2-2; D is unresolved. Trimming left V 0 bases short and J 3 bases short, with 5 bases between. CDR1 SGHNT and CDR2 YENEEA come from the germline V gene. This CDR3 contains 14 residues. Looking up the rest from reference TRBV11-3 and TRBJ2-2 gives the full variable domain: EAGVVQSPRYKIIEKKQPVAFWCNPISGHNTLYWYLQNLGQGPELLIRYENEEAVDDSQLPKDRFSAERLKGVDSTLKIQPAELGDSAVYLCASSLDRDTGELFFGEGSRLTVL.

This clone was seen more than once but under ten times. CDR3 amino acids: CASRTKQTGDRYTGELFF. DNA for the CDR3: TGTGCCAGCCGAACCAAACAAACGGGGGACAGGTACACCGGGGAGCTGTTTTTT. The rearrangement uses TRBV19 and TRBJ2-2; the match to TRBD1 covers 8 bases. Trimming cost V 9 bases and J 3 bases; bases outside gene matches: 18. This CDR3 is 18 amino acids long. Germline V gene lookup returns CDR1 LNHDA and CDR2 SQIVND (reference sequence). The variable domain in full, with the rest retrieved from reference TRBV19 and TRBJ2-2, is DGGITQSPKYLFRKEGQNVTLSCEQNLNHDAMYWYRQDPGQGLRLIYYSQIVNDFQKGDIAEGYSVSREKKESFPLTVTSAQKNPTAFYLCASRTKQTGDRYTGELFFGEGSRLTVL.

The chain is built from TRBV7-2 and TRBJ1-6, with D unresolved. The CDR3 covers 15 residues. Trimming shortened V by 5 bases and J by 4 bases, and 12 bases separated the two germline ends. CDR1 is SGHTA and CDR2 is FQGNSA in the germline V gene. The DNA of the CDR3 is TGTGCCAGCAGCACTAGAACCTCTTATAATTCACCCCTCCACTTT. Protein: CASSTRTSYNSPLHF.

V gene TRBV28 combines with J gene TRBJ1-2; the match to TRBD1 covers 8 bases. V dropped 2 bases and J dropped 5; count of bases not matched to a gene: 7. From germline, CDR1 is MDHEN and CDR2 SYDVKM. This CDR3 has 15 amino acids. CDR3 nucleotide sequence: TGTGCCAGCAGTTTAGGGCCAGGGGGCTGGTATGGCTACACCTTC. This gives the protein CASSLGPGGWYGYTF.

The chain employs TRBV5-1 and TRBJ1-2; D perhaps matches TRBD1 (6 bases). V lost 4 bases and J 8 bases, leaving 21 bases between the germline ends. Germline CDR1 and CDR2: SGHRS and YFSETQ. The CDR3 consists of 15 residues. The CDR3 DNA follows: TGCGCCAGCAGCAGGGAGGGGGGCCTCATAGGGGGCTACACCTTC. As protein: CASSREGGLIGGYTF.

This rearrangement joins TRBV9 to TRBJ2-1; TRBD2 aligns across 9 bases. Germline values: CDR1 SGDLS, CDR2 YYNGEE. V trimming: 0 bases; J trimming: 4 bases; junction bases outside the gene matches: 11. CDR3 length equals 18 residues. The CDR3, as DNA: TGTGCCAGCAGCGTAGTCGCCAGCGGGGGGACCCTTTACAATGAGCAGTTCTTC. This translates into CASSVVASGGTLYNEQFF.

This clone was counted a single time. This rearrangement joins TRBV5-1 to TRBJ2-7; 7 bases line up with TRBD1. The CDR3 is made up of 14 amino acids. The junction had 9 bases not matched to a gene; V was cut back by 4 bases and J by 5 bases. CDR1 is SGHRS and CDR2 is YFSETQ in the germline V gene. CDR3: CASSRGLRIDEQYF. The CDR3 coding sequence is TGCGCCAGCAGCAGGGGGCTCAGAATTGACGAGCAGTACTTC.

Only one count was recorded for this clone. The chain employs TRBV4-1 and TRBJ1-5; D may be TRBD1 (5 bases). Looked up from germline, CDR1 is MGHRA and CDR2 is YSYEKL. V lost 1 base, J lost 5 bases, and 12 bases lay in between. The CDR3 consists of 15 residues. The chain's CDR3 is CASSQAVSGYQPQHF. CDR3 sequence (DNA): TGCGCCAGCAGCCAAGCCGTCTCAGGGTATCAGCCCCAGCATTTT.

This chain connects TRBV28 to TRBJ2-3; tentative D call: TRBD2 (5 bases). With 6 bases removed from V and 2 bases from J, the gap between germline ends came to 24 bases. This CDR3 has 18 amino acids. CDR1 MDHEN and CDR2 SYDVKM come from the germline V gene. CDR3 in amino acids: CASSDRTAPSELTDTQYF. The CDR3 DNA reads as TGTGCCAGCAGCGACCGGACTGCTCCATCGGAACTCACAGATACGCAGTATTTT.

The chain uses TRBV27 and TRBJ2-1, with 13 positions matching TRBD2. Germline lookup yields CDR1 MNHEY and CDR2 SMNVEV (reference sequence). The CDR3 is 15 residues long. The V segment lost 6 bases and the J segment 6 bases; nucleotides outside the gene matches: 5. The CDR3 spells CASRLAGGPGNEQFF. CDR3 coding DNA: TGTGCCAGCAGACTAGCGGGAGGGCCCGGCAATGAGCAGTTCTTC.

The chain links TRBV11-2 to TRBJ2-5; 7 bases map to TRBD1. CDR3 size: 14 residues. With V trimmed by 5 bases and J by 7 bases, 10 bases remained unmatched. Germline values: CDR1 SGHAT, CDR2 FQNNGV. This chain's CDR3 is CASSPVTGFGTQYF. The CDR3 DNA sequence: TGTGCCAGCAGCCCTGTGACAGGGTTTGGGACCCAGTACTTC.

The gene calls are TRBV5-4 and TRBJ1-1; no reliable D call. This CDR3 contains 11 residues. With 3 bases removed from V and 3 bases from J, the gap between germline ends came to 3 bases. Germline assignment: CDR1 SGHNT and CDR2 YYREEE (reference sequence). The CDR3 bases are TGTGCCAGCAGCTCTGACACTGAAGCTTTCTTT. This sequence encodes CASSSDTEAFF.

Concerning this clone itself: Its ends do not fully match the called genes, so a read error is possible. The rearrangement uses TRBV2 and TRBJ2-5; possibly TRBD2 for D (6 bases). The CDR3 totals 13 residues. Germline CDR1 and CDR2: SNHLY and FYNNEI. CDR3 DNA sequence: TGCACGTGGGTAGCGGACACCAAGAAGACCCAGTACTTC. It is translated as CTWVADTKKTQYF.

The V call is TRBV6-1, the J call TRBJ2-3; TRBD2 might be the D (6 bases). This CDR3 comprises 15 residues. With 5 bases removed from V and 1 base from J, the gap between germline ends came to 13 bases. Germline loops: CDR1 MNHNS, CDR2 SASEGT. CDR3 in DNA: TGTGCCAGCAGTTCGTTCTGGGGGGGCACAGATACGCAGTATTTT. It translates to CASSSFWGGTDTQYF.

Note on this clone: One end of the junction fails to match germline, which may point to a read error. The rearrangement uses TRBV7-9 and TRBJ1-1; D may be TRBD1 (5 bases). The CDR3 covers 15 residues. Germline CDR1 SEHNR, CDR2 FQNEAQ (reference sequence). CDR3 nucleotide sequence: TGTTCCAGCAGCCCTCAACGGGGGTTGAACACTGAAGCTTTCTTT. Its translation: CSSSPQRGLNTEAFF.

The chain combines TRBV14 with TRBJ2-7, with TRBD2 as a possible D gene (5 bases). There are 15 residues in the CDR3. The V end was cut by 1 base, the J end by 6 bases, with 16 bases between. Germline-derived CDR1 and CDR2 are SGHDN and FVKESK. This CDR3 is CASSQALAGRGEQYF. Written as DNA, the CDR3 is TGTGCCAGCAGCCAAGCCTTGGCGGGTCGGGGCGAGCAGTACTTC.

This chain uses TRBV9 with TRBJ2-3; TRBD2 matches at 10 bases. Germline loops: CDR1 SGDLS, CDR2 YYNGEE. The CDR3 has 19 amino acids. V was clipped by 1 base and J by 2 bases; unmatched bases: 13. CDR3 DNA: TGTGCCAGCAGCGTAACCTCTGGGGAGCGGGGGGGTTTCACAGATACGCAGTATTTT. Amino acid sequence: CASSVTSGERGGFTDTQYF.

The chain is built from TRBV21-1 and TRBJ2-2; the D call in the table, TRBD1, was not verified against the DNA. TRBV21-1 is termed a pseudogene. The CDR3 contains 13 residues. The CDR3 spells CASSSQGSGELFF. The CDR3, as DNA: TGTGCCAGCAGCTCACAGGGATCCGGGGAGCTGTTTTTT.

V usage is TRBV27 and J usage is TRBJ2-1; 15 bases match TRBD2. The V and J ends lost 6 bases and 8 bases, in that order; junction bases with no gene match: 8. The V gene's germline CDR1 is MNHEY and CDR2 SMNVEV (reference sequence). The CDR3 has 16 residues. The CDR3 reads CASRGLAGGDGDEQFF. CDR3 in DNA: TGTGCCAGCAGGGGACTAGCGGGAGGTGATGGAGATGAGCAGTTCTTC.